The 10 T cell receptor beta chains reported below all come from one sample, sequenced in a study of blood T cells in healthy people across ages. A sample-barcoded 5' primer and a J-beta primer mix were used in a second PCR of about 6 to 11 cycles. MiXCR, applied by TCRdb to the 5' RACE reads, yields one record per CDR3 protein. The table includes about 970,000 distinct CDR3 sequences, about 51% detected once. The sample comprised blood. Every receptor here comes from a woman in her sixties in good health.

This chain connects TRBV4-2 to TRBJ1-1; TRBD1 matches 8 bases. Germline V gene data show CDR1 as LGHNA and CDR2 as YNFKEQ. CDR3 length: 14 residues. Germline trimming cut 2 bases from V and 7 bases from J; bases unmatched to any gene: 6. CDR3 sequence: CASSQYGTGSEAFF. The CDR3 DNA reads TGTGCCAGCAGCCAATACGGGACAGGTAGTGAAGCTTTCTTT.

This rearrangement joins TRBV6-5 to TRBJ1-1, with TRBD1 matching 10 bases. The V segment lost 6 bases and the J segment 3 bases; nucleotides outside the gene matches: 1. The germline CDR1 and CDR2 sequences are MNHEY and SVGAGI. The CDR3 has 13 amino acids. The chain's CDR3 is CASSGQGDTEAFF. DNA of the CDR3: TGTGCCAGCAGCGGACAGGGGGACACTGAAGCTTTCTTT.

This clonotype was counted a few times. The CDR3 DNA sequence: TGTGCCAGCAGTTCGCCTCGGTGGCATGAGCAGTTCTTC. It encodes CASSSPRWHEQFF. The rearrangement joins TRBV6-2 or TRBV6-3 to TRBJ2-1, with no clear D. The CDR3 covers 13 residues. V lost 4 bases to trimming and J lost 8 bases, with 12 bases between them. Looked up from germline, CDR1 is MNHEY and CDR2 is SVGEGT.

This clonotype was observed a few times. This chain uses TRBV3-1 with TRBJ1-2, with no clear D. Germline V gene sequence: CDR1 LGHDT, CDR2 YNNKEL (reference sequence). This CDR3 spans 12 amino acids. The ends were cut back, 5 bases at V and 8 bases at J, with 12 bases in the middle. CDR3 region: CASSTDPGGYTF. The CDR3 nucleotides read TGTGCCAGCAGCACCGATCCCGGAGGCTACACCTTC.

In this sample, this clonotype turned up a few times. The rearrangement joins TRBV12-3 or TRBV12-4 to TRBJ2-1, with 11 bases fitting TRBD2. The V gene end was trimmed by 3 bases and the J gene end by 9 bases; junction bases not matched to a gene: 7. The CDR3 has 15 amino acids. The CDR3 DNA reads as TGTGCCAGCAGTTTTTTAGCGGGAGGGGGTATTGAGCAGTTCTTC. Its translation: CASSFLAGGGIEQFF.

About this clonotype itself: The junction departs from germline at one end; a sequencing error may be responsible. The V call is TRBV28, the J call TRBJ2-1; D unresolved. CDR1 is MDHEN, CDR2 SYDVKM, per germline. The CDR3 runs 14 residues. The CDR3 here is CASSLLSSYKEQFF. The CDR3 DNA sequence: TGTGCCAGCTCGCTCCTGAGCTCCTACAAGGAGCAGTTCTTC.

This clonotype was found a few times. CDR3 amino acids: CATRQGNDNEQFF. The CDR3 DNA follows: TGTGCCACCCGACAGGGTAACGACAATGAGCAGTTCTTC. The V and J genes are TRBV6-5 and TRBJ2-1; the match to TRBD1 covers 7 bases. This CDR3 comprises 13 residues. Germline V gene sequence: CDR1 MNHEY, CDR2 SVGAGI. The junction had 8 bases not matched to a gene; V was cut back by 10 bases and J by 5 bases.

This clonotype turned up a few times. The chain carries TRBV7-9 and TRBJ2-5; D might be TRBD1 (6 bases). V was trimmed by 10 bases and J by 3 bases, leaving 24 bases between them. Germline-derived CDR1 and CDR2 are SEHNR and FQNEAQ (reference sequence). CDR3 size: 16 residues. The CDR3 DNA reads TGTGCCAACCGGCCTTTGAGGACAGCTAAAGAAGAGACCCAGTACTTC. Protein product: CANRPLRTAKEETQYF.

The J gene is TRBJ2-7, the V gene TRBV6-1; 11 positions agree with TRBD2. J lost 3 bases, V lost 2 bases, and 6 bases had no gene match. The CDR3 has 16 amino acids. Germline lookup yields CDR1 MNHNS and CDR2 SASEGT. CDR3: CASSEIVAGGLYEQYF. Here the CDR3 DNA reads TGTGCCAGCAGTGAAATCGTAGCGGGAGGGCTCTACGAGCAGTACTTC.

The chain carries TRBV2 and TRBJ2-3; D gene unclear. This CDR3 contains 11 residues. Germline CDR1 and CDR2: SNHLY and FYNNEI. Between the trimmed V and J ends, which lost 6 bases and 7 bases, there was a span of 8 bases. The CDR3 reads CASSPTNTQYF. The CDR3 DNA reads TGTGCCAGCAGCCCCACCAATACGCAGTATTTT.